These T cell receptor beta chains were read from a single sample in a study of blood T cell repertoires in COVID-19. TCRdb's table, derived via immunoSEQ multiplex PCR, lists solely in-frame clones and lacks some. In the table there are 380,000 or so clones, roughly 86% of which are singletons. The sample taken for sequencing was PBMCs or T cells enriched from blood (not recorded which). These receptors were obtained from a man aged 25-45 years who had recovered from COVID-19. Both conserved end residues are part of each CDR3. D genes are given only for firm matches. Size values are once, few and many counts, or a class for expanded clones, and some rows have none.

CDR3aa	CDR3nt	len	v_gene	j_gene	d_gene	abundance
CAWTRDRGPIYNSPLHF	TGTGCCTGGACTCGGGACAGGGGCCCTATCTATAATTCACCCCTCCACTTT	17	TRBV30	TRBJ1-6	TRBD1	NA
CASSLGRDSSYEQYF	TGTGCCAGCAGCTTGGGACGGGACAGTTCTTACGAGCAGTACTTC	15	TRBV5-8	TRBJ2-7	TRBD1	NA
CASSPDGGGYEQYF	TGTGCCAGCAGCCCAGACGGGGGGGGCTACGAGCAGTACTTC	14	TRBV9	TRBJ2-7	TRBD2	few
CASTRTGMNTEAFF	TGTGCCAGCACGAGGACAGGAATGAACACTGAAGCTTTCTTT	14	TRBV5-4	TRBJ1-1	TRBD1	NA
CASSGLVGGGYEQYF	TGTGCCAGCAGTGGGCTGGTGGGGGGAGGTTACGAGCAGTACTTC	15	TRBV27	TRBJ2-7	NA	NA
CASSHDAANTEAFF	TGCGCCAGCAGCCACGATGCGGCGAACACTGAAGCTTTCTTT	14	TRBV4-1	TRBJ1-1	NA	once
CASSVGGLSSYEQYF	TGTGCCAGCAGCGTAGGGGGCCTTAGCTCCTACGAGCAGTACTTC	15	TRBV9	TRBJ2-7	NA	NA
CASSFGTGVYNSPLHF	TGTGCCAGCAGTTTTGGAACAGGGGTATATAATTCACCCCTCCACTTT	16	TRBV27	TRBJ1-6	TRBD1	NA
CASSKGSLLYEQYF	TGTGCCAGTAGTAAGGGGTCCCTACTTTACGAGCAGTACTTC	14	TRBV19	TRBJ2-7	NA	NA
CASRTSGGYEQYF	TGTGCCAGCAGGACTAGCGGGGGGTACGAGCAGTACTTC	13	TRBV12-3/TRBV12-4	TRBJ2-7	TRBD2	once
CASSPPTGLNTEAFF	TGTGCCAGCTCACCACCGACAGGGCTAAACACTGAAGCTTTCTTT	15	TRBV18	TRBJ1-1	TRBD1	NA
CASSEAPHLHF	TGTGCCAGCAGTGAGGCCCCCCACCTCCACTTT	11	TRBV6-1	TRBJ1-6	NA	NA
CASSTGNSPLHF	TGTGCCAGCAGTACGGGAAATTCACCCCTCCACTTT	12	TRBV7-9	TRBJ1-6	NA	NA
CASSYRDNSPLHF	TGTGCCAGCAGTTACAGGGATAATTCACCCCTCCACTTT	13	TRBV3-1/TRBV3-2	TRBJ1-6	NA	few
CASTKGQGGGMNTEAFF	TGTGCCAGCACTAAAGGACAGGGAGGTGGGATGAACACTGAAGCTTTCTTT	17	TRBV7-9	TRBJ1-1	TRBD1	NA
CASSTRLEAFF	TGTGCCAGCAGCACACGTCTGGAAGCTTTCTTT	11	TRBV12-3/TRBV12-4	TRBJ1-1	NA	once
CASSPRRTSGGAHEQFF	TGCGCCAGCAGCCCCAGGAGGACTAGCGGGGGGGCCCATGAGCAGTTCTTC	17	TRBV4-3	TRBJ2-1	TRBD2	NA
CASSFLQGGPYNEQFF	TGCGCCAGCAGTTTTTTACAGGGGGGCCCCTACAATGAGCAGTTCTTC	16	TRBV5-1	TRBJ2-1	TRBD1	NA
CAWSSQVQETQYF	TGTGCCTGGAGCTCACAGGTACAAGAGACCCAGTACTTC	13	TRBV30	TRBJ2-5	NA	NA
CASSSPGTTNEKLFF	TGTGCCAGCAGCTCCCCCGGGACAACTAATGAAAAACTGTTTTTT	15	TRBV7-9	TRBJ1-4	NA	NA
CASSLTGMNTEAFF	TGTGCCAGCAGTCTAACAGGTATGAACACTGAAGCTTTCTTT	14	TRBV27	TRBJ1-1	NA	once
CASSMNRGLSPLHF	TGTGCCAGTAGTATGAACAGGGGGCTGTCACCCCTCCACTTT	14	TRBV19	TRBJ1-6	TRBD1	NA
CAWSVLQGYEQYF	TGTGCCTGGAGTGTACTACAGGGGTACGAGCAGTACTTC	13	TRBV30	TRBJ2-7	TRBD1	NA
CSVGRRDNEQFF	TGCAGCGTTGGGCGCCGGGACAATGAGCAGTTCTTC	12	TRBV29-1	TRBJ2-1	NA	NA
CASSQPGQNEKLFF	TGCGCCAGCAGCCAACCGGGACAGAATGAAAAACTGTTTTTT	14	TRBV4-1	TRBJ1-4	TRBD1	NA
CASRGGNSNQPQHF	TGTGCCAGCAGGGGGGGGAATAGCAATCAGCCCCAGCATTTT	14	TRBV27	TRBJ1-5	NA	NA
CASRPGENTGELFF	TGTGCCAGCAGGCCGGGGGAGAACACCGGGGAGCTGTTTTTT	14	TRBV2	TRBJ2-2	NA	NA
CASSIGAVYGYTF	TGTGCCAGTAGTATAGGTGCGGTCTATGGCTACACCTTC	13	TRBV19	TRBJ1-2	NA	once
CASSLQGAEIQETQYF	TGCGCCAGCAGCCTACAGGGGGCAGAGATTCAAGAGACCCAGTACTTC	16	TRBV5-1	TRBJ2-5	TRBD1	NA